The entry below describes one T cell receptor (beta chain). Its antigen remains unknown. Trimming removed 1 base from V and 3 bases from J, with 6 bases in between. Looked up from germline, CDR1 is SGHAT and CDR2 is FQNNGV. This CDR3 region has 13 residues. This entry belongs to a study of shared clonotypes between healthy human individuals. Study results and limitations: Around 5% was the fraction of naive CD4 clonotypes found shared across a few donors. Larger richness was generally estimated for naive than memory subsets.

Each sample came from a Caucasian adult donor living in Nashville, Tennessee. Genomic DNA of each subset was evenly split across several immunoSEQ plates. Data came from immunoSEQ multiplex PCR; TCRdb stores just in-frame clones and leaves some out. The sample carries 2 million to 2.5 million clones, approximately 95% recorded once. The gene calls are TRBV11-2 and TRBJ1-1; D call uncertain. Sequencing input: naive CD4+ T cells from PBMCs. Subset of the sample: CD45RA+ positively selected. The clonotype originates from a man aged 18 to 29 in good health. Some clones in this sample may be carry-over from other donors' samples. CDR3 protein: CASSLGRHTEAFF. Written as DNA, the CDR3 is TGTGCCAGCAGCTTAGGGCGGCACACTGAAGCTTTCTTT.